This T cell receptor beta chain was documented in a study of blood T cell repertoires in COVID-19. Study-level information: Some COVID-19 samples were acute and others convalescent; all came from the United States, Italy and Spain. T cells, B-cell-depleted T cells, or PBMCs provided the cDNA or gDNA that served as material.

The CDR3 extends over 14 amino acids. J lost 1 base, V lost 6 bases, and 2 bases had no gene match. The germline V gene has CDR1 LGHNA and CDR2 YNFKEQ. Study processing details: Amplifying reference gene primers gave estimates of nucleated cell counts. The repertoire was sequenced with immunoSEQ multiplex PCR; TCRdb's copy has only in-frame clones and lacks some. That table gives V, J and clone size, and the DNA gave D and trimming. The sample has 250,000 to 300,000 clones, approximately 81% seen once. The specimen sequenced was peripheral blood. The TCR originated in a man aged 60 to 69 with acute or convalescent COVID-19. V gene TRBV4-2 combines with J gene TRBJ2-3; 9 bases are shared with TRBD2. CDR3 nucleotide sequence: TGTGCCAGCAGAGCGGGGGGAGGCACAGATACGCAGTATTTT. Amino acid sequence: CASRAGGGTDTQYF.